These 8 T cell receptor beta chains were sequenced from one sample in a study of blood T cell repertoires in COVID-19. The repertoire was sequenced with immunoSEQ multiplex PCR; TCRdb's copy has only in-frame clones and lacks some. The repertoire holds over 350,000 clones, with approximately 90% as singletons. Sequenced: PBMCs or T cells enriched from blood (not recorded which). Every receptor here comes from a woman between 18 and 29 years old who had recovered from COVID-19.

CDR3 DNA: TGTGCCAGCTCTCCTGCCGGAGAGGGCTACACCTTC. Translation gives CASSPAGEGYTF. The chain combines TRBV18 with TRBJ1-2; unclear D gene. The length of the CDR3 is 12 residues. Germline V gene lookup returns CDR1 KGHSH and CDR2 LQKENI. Trimming took 6 bases from V and 8 from J, leaving 13 bases between them.

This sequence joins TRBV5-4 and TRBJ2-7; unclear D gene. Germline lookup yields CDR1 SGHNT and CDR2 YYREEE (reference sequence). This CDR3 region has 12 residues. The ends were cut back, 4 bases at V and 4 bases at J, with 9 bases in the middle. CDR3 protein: CASSVYGYEQYF. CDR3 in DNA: TGTGCCAGCAGCGTATACGGGTACGAGCAGTACTTC.

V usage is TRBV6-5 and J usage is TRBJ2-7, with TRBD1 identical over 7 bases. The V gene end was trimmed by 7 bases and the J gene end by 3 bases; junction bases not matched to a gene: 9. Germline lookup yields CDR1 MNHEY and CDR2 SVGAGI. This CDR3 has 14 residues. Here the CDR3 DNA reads TGTGCCAGCAACACTCGGGACAGAGTCTACGAGCAGTACTTC. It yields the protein CASNTRDRVYEQYF.

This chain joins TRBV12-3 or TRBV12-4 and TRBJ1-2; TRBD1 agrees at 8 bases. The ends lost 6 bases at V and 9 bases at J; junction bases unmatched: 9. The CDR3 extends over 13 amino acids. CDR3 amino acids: CASRLTGAYSYTF. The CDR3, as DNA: TGTGCCAGCAGGTTGACAGGGGCATACAGCTACACCTTC.

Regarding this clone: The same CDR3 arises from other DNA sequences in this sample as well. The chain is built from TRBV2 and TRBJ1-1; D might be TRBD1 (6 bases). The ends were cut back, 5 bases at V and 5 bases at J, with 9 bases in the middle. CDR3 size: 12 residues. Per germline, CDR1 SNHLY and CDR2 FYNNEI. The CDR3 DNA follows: TGTGCCAGCAGTACAGGGTATACTGAAGCTTTCTTT. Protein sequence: CASSTGYTEAFF.

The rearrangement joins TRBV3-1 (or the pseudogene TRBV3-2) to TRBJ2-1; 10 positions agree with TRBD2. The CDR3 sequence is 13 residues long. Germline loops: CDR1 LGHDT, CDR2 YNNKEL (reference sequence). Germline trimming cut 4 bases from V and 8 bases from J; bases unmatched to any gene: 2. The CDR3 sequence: CASSRGTSDEQFF. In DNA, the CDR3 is TGTGCCAGCAGCCGAGGGACTAGCGATGAGCAGTTCTTC.

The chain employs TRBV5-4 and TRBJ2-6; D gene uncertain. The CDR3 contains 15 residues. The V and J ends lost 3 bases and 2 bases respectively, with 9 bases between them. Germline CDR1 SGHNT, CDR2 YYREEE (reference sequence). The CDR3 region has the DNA TGTGCCAGCAGCTCCGGTCCCGCTGGGGCCAACGTCCTGACTTTC. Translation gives CASSSGPAGANVLTF.

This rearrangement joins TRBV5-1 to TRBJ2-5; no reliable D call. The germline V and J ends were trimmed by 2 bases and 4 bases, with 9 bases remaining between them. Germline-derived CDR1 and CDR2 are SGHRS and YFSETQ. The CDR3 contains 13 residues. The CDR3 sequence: CASSFGPLETQYF. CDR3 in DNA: TGCGCCAGCAGCTTTGGCCCCCTAGAGACCCAGTACTTC.